This is a list of T cell receptor beta chains from one sample in a study of T cell responses to AZD1222 COVID-19 vaccine. The protocol was immunoSEQ multiplex PCR, while the TCRdb copy is restricted to in-frame clones and leaves out a portion. The sample has 100,000 to 150,000 clones, around nine tenths seen once; the top ten hold less than 9%. Sequences were derived from peripheral blood, sampled on day 0 of AZD1222 vaccination. These receptors were collected from an adult in good health. CDR3s include the opening cysteine and the closing phenylalanine or tryptophan. Fields, in order: V gene, clone size, J gene, D gene, CDR3 DNA, CDR3 protein. D genes are given only for firm matches. The size entry is marked missing in some rows and otherwise reads once, few, many or a size class.

>TRBV4-3|.|TRBJ2-3|.
TGCGCCAGCAGCCAAGGGGACAGCACAGATACGCAGTATTTT
CASSQGDSTDTQYF
>TRBV5-1|once|TRBJ1-3|.
TGCGCCAGCAGCTTGATGGGGGGAACTTACTCTGGAAACACCATATATTTT
CASSLMGGTYSGNTIYF
>TRBV5-4|.|TRBJ1-2|.
TGTGCCAGCACCACCGTCGGACCGGGGTATGGCTACACCTTC
CASTTVGPGYGYTF
>TRBV6-5|.|TRBJ1-6|TRBD1
TGTGCCAGCAGGGACAGGTCACCCCTCCACTTT
CASRDRSPLHF
>TRBV2|.|TRBJ1-1|TRBD1
TGTGCCAGCAGTGGGGACAGGACAACTGAAGCTTTCTTT
CASSGDRTTEAFF
>TRBV6-5|.|TRBJ1-4|TRBD1
TGTGCCAGCAGCTTCTTGACAGGGGCTAATGAAAAACTGTTTTTT
CASSFLTGANEKLFF
>TRBV27|.|TRBJ1-2|TRBD1
TGTGCCAGCAGTTTTCCCGGGACAGGGCGGGAAGGCTACACCTTC
CASSFPGTGREGYTF
>TRBV12-3/TRBV12-4|.|TRBJ2-2|.
TGTGCCAGCAGTTTATCAGGCGGGGAGCTGTTTTTT
CASSLSGGELFF
>TRBV10-3|.|TRBJ2-5|.
TGTGCCATCAGTGTGGGGGGATCCCAAGAGACCCAGTACTTC
CAISVGGSQETQYF
>TRBV5-1|.|TRBJ2-3|.
TGCGCCAGCTCACAAAGCCAAATAAGCACAGATACGCAGTATTTT
CASSQSQISTDTQYF
>TRBV5-5|.|TRBJ1-4|TRBD1
TGTGCCAGCAGCTTAGGTACAGGGGTTTGGGAAAAACTGTTTTTT
CASSLGTGVWEKLFF
>TRBV4-1|.|TRBJ1-5|.
TGCGCCAGCAGCCAGGCAACGGCCCTTCAGCCCCAGCATTTT
CASSQATALQPQHF
>TRBV11-2|.|TRBJ2-7|TRBD1
TGTGCCAGCAGCTTCGACAGGGGGGCCTTCTACGAGCAGTACTTC
CASSFDRGAFYEQYF
>TRBV11-2|.|TRBJ2-7|TRBD1
TGTGCCAGCAGGGGACCGGGACAGACCTTCTACGAGCAGTACTTC
CASRGPGQTFYEQYF
>TRBV19|once|TRBJ2-7|TRBD1
TGTGCCAGTAGTATTCGACAGGGTGTCTACGAGCAGTACTTC
CASSIRQGVYEQYF
>TRBV5-1|.|TRBJ2-5|TRBD2
TGCGCCAGCAGCTTGGAAGCGGGGCGTCAAGAGACCCAGTACTTC
CASSLEAGRQETQYF
>TRBV7-3|.|TRBJ2-7|.
TGTGCCAGCAGCCCCCCCTACGAGCAGTACTTC
CASSPPYEQYF
>TRBV4-2|.|TRBJ1-2|TRBD1
TGTGCCAGCAGCCAAGTGAAGGGACAGGGGGCGAGGGGCTACACCTTC
CASSQVKGQGARGYTF
>TRBV6-2/TRBV6-3|.|TRBJ2-5|.
TGTGCCAGCAGTTATGGGGGTCCGTACGAGACCCAGTACTTC
CASSYGGPYETQYF
>TRBV4-1|.|TRBJ1-2|.
TGCGCCAGCAGCCAAGATAATAAGGGTGGCGGCTACACCTTC
CASSQDNKGGGYTF
>TRBV6-5|.|TRBJ2-1|.
TGTGCCAGCAGTTACGTTCGCAGGACGACGCAGTTCTTC
CASSYVRRTTQFF
>TRBV4-1|medium-sized|TRBJ1-2|.
TGCGCCAGCAGCCAAGGGGCAGCCCTCTACACCTTC
CASSQGAALYTF
>TRBV14|once|TRBJ2-3|.
TGTGCCAGCAGAGAGGGAAGTGGCACAGATACGCAGTATTTT
CASREGSGTDTQYF
>TRBV6-2/TRBV6-3|.|TRBJ1-1|.
TGTGCCAGCAGTTACTGGACGGCTGGGACTGAAGCTTTCTTT
CASSYWTAGTEAFF
>TRBV7-7|.|TRBJ2-7|TRBD1
TGTGCTAGCAGCTCCGGGACAGGAGCCTACGAGCAGTACTTC
CASSSGTGAYEQYF
>TRBV9|.|TRBJ2-7|TRBD1
TGTGCCAGCAGCGTTTCCCCCGGGACAGGGGCTGACGAGCAGTACTTC
CASSVSPGTGADEQYF